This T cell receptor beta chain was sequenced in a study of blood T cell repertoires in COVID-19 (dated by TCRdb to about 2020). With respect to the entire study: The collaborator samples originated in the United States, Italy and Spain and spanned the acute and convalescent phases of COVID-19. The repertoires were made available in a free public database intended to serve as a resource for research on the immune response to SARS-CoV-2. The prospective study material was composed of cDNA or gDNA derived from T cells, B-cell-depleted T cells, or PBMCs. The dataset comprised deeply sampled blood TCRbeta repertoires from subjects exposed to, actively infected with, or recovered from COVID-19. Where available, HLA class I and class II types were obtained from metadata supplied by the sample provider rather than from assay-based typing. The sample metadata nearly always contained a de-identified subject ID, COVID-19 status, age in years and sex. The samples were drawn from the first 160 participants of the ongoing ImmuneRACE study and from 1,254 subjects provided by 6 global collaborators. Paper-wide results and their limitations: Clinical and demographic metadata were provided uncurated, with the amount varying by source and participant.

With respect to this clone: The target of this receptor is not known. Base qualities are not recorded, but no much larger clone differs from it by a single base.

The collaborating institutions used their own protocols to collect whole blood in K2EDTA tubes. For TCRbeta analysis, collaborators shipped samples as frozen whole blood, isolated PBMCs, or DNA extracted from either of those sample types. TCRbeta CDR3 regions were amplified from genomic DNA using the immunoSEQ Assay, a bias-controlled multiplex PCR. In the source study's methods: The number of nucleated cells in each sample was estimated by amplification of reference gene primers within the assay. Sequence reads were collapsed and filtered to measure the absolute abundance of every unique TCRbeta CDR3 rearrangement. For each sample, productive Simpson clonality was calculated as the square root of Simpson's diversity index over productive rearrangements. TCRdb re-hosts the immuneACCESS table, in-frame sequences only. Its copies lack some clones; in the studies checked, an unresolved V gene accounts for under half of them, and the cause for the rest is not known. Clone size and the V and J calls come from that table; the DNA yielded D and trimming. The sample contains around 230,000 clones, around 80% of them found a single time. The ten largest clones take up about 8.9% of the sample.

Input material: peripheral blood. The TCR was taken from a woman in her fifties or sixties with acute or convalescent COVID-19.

The CDR3 protein is CASSRRGDYEEQFF. DNA sequence: TGTGCCAGCAGCCGAAGGGGGGACTACGAGGAGCAGTTCTTC. Recombination linked TRBV3-1 (or the pseudogene TRBV3-2) to TRBJ2-1, with a tentative D gene TRBD2 over 7 matching bases. From the germline V gene (reference sequence), CDR1 is LGHDT and CDR2 is YNNKEL. The V end loses 4 bases and the J end loses 10 bases, and a stretch of 17 bases separates them. Counted from cysteine to phenylalanine, this CDR3 has 14 amino acids. Only CDR3 DNA remains: 42 bases, in frame from the first base.